Following are 8 T cell receptor beta chains from one sample sequenced in a study of long-term antiretroviral therapy in people with HIV. Sequencing used immunoSEQ v3.0 at survey level. Sequencing used immunoSEQ multiplex PCR; TCRdb keeps in-frame clones, though not all of them. The profile covers around 20,000 clones, with over 65% appearing a single time and roughly 14% taken by the ten largest. Sequenced here: unsorted PBMCs, sampled 0.5 years before starting antiretroviral therapy. The receptors were sampled from a woman between 50 and 59 years old with HIV.

The chain has TRBV2 and TRBJ2-6; the D gene is possibly TRBD2 (5 bases). V lost 3 bases to trimming and J lost 3 bases, with 6 bases between them. CDR3 length equals 14 residues. The germline gives CDR1 SNHLY, CDR2 FYNNEI. This CDR3 is CASSERDGANVLTF. In nucleotides, the CDR3 is TGTGCCAGCAGTGAGAGGGATGGGGCCAACGTCCTGACTTTC.

This chain uses TRBV14 with TRBJ1-2; 11 nucleotides agree with TRBD1. With 4 bases clipped from V and 2 bases from J, the junction kept 9 bases outside the gene matches. CDR3 size: 17 residues. Germline V CDR1 and CDR2: SGHDN, FVKESK. The CDR3 DNA sequence: TGTGCCAGCAGCCCGGGACAGGGGGTCCATCTAAACTATGGCTACACCTTC. Its translation is CASSPGQGVHLNYGYTF.

This sequence joins TRBV4-1 and TRBJ1-6; a possible D gene is TRBD1 (5 bases). The V end lost 2 bases, the J end lost 10 bases, and 24 bases lay between the germline ends. The germline V gene encodes CDR1 MGHRA and CDR2 YSYEKL. The CDR3 is made up of 18 amino acids. The CDR3 DNA is TGCGCCAGCAGCCAAACCCCACATACCAGGGCTGGGGGGTCACCCCTCCACTTT. Translated: CASSQTPHTRAGGSPLHF.

This rearrangement joins TRBV6-1 to TRBJ2-3, with D tentatively TRBD1 (6 bases). The germline V and J ends were trimmed by 8 bases and 0 bases, with 15 bases remaining between them. The CDR3 contains 15 residues. CDR1 MNHNS and CDR2 SASEGT come from the germline V gene. The CDR3 DNA reads as TGTGCCAGCTTACCACAGGGAACTAGCACAGATACGCAGTATTTT. This translates into CASLPQGTSTDTQYF.

This chain links TRBV7-3 with TRBJ2-3; D possibly corresponds to TRBD1 (6 bases). This CDR3 has 15 amino acids. V was shortened by 6 bases and J by 5 bases, with 18 bases between the two germline ends. Germline loops: CDR1 SGHTA, CDR2 FQGTGA. CDR3 amino acids: CASRVGTLGGDTQYF. DNA of the CDR3: TGTGCCAGCAGAGTCGGGACATTGGGTGGAGATACGCAGTATTTT.

This chain uses TRBV18 with TRBJ1-1; 8 nucleotides line up with TRBD1. Germline assignment: CDR1 KGHSH and CDR2 LQKENI. After removal of 2 bases from V and 6 bases from J, the junction contained 5 bases not matched to a gene. The CDR3 consists of 14 residues. Here the CDR3 DNA reads TGTGCCAGCTCACCATCGGACAGGGTGGCTGAAGCTTTCTTT. Residues: CASSPSDRVAEAFF. The entire variable domain, with the rest obtained from reference TRBV18 and TRBJ1-1, is as follows: NAGVMQNPRHLVRRRGQEARLRCSPMKGHSHVYWYRQLPEEGLKFMVYLQKENIIDESGMPKERFSAEFPKEGPSILRIQQVVRGDSAAYFCASSPSDRVAEAFFGQGTRLTVV.

The V gene is TRBV5-1, the J gene TRBJ2-7, with 9 bases fitting TRBD1. Germline loops: CDR1 SGHRS, CDR2 YFSETQ. This CDR3 region has 15 residues. The J segment lost 0 bases and the V segment lost 4 bases, leaving 5 bases of the junction unmatched. The CDR3 coding sequence is TGCGCCAGCAGCGGGGGACAGGGCCACTCCTACGAGCAGTACTTC. Translation: CASSGGQGHSYEQYF.

The genes are TRBV18 and TRBJ2-5, with 11 bases lining up with TRBD2. Germline lookup yields CDR1 KGHSH and CDR2 LQKENI. V shed 5 bases, J shed 3 bases, and the junction held 2 bases outside the gene matches. This CDR3 contains 14 residues. The CDR3 here is CASSSTSGEETQYF. CDR3 coding DNA: TGTGCCAGCTCATCGACTAGCGGGGAAGAGACCCAGTACTTC.